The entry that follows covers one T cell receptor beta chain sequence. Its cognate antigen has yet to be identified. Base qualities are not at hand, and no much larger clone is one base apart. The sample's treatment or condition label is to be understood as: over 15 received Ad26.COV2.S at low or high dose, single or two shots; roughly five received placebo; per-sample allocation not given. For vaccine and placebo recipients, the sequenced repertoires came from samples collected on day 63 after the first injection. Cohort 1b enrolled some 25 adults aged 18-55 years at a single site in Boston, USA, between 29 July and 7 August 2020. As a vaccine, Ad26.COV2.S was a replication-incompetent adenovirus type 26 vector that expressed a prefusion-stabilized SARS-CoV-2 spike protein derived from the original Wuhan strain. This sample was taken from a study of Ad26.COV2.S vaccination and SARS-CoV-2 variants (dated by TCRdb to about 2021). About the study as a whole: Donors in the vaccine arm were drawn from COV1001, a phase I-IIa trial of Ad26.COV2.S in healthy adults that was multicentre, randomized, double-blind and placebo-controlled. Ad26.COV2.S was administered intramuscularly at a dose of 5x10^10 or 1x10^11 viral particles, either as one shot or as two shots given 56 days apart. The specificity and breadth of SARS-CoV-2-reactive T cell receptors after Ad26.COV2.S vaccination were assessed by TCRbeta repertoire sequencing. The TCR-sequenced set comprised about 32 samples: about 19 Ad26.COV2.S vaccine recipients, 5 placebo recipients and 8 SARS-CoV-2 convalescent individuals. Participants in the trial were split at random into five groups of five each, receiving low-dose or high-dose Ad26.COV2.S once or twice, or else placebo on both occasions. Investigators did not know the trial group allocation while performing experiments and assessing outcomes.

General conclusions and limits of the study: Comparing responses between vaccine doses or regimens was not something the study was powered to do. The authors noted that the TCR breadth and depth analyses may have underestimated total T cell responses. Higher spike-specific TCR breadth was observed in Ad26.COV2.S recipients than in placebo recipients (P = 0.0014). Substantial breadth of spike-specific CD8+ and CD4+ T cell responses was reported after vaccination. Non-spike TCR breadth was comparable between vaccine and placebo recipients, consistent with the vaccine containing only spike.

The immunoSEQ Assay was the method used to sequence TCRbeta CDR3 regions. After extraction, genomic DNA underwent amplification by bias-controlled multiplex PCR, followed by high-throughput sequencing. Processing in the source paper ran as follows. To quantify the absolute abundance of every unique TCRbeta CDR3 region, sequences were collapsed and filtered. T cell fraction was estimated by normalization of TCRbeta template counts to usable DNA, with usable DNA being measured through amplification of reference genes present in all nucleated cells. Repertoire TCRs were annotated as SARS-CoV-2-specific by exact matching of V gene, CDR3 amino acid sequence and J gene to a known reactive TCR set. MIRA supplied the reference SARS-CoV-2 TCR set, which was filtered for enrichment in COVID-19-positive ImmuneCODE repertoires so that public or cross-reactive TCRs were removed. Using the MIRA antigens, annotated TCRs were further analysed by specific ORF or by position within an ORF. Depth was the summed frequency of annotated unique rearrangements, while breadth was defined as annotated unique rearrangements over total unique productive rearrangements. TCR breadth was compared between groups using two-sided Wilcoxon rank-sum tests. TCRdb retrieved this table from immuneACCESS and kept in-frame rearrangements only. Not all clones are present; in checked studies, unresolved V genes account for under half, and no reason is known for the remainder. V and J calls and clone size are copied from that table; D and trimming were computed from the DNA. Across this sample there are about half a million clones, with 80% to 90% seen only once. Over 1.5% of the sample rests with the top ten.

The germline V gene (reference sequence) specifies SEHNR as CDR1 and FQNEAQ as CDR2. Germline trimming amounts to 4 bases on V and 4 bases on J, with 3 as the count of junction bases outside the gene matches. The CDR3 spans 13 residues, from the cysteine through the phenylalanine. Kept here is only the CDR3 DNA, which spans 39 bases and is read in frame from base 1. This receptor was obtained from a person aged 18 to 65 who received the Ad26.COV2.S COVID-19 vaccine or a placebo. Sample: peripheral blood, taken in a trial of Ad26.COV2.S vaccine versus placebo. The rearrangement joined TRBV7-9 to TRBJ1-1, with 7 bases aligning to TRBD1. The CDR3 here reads CASSSTGVTEAFF. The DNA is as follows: TGTGCCAGCAGCTCTACAGGGGTCACTGAAGCTTTCTTT.